The clone carrying this T cell receptor (beta chain) came up a few times. Its antigen remains unidentified. The germline V gene encodes CDR1 MNHEY and CDR2 SVGAGI. The germline V and J ends were trimmed by 2 bases and 1 base, with 8 bases remaining between them. The length of the CDR3 is 14 residues. Included in the TCR beta cDNA libraries were unique molecular identifiers. Hundreds of thousands of cDNA molecules came from about 1 to 10 million T cells. TCRdb re-called the PCR reads through MiXCR, storing one row per CDR3 protein. Among about 430,000 distinct CDR3 sequences listed, 39% were seen once. The entry originates in a study of post-analysis software for immune sequencing data. Study in general: The study covered relapsing-remitting, secondary progressive and progressive-relapsing courses of multiple sclerosis. Study results and limitations: Controls had significantly higher normalized Chao1 diversity than multiple sclerosis patients. Relative to controls, patients had 4 or 5 TRBV segments at higher frequency, with TRBV5-6, TRBV5-1 and TRBV20-1 among these. Analysis by F measure revealed that same-batch samples clustered strongly together.

The rearrangement uses TRBV6-5 and TRBJ1-1; perhaps TRBD1 as D (5 bases). Sequenced sample: blood. This sequence originates from a girl under 10 years old with multiple sclerosis. The CDR3 here is CASSYGAANTEAFF. The CDR3 DNA sequence: TGTGCCAGCAGTTACGGGGCGGCGAACACTGAAGCTTTCTTT.